This T cell receptor (beta chain) was observed in a study of T cell responses to AZD1222 COVID-19 vaccine. Note on this clone: Its target is unknown.

Overall study findings and caveats: Clonal diversity was possibly underestimated, and the donors were mostly white British, with more females. Only five to seven individuals given AZD1222 were seropositive at baseline.

This CDR3 has 11 residues. Trimming removed 6 bases at V and 4 bases at J, with 6 bases between. Germline assignment: CDR1 SNHLY and CDR2 FYNNEI. Method: immunoSEQ multiplex PCR; TCRdb's copy keeps in-frame clones and lacks some. There are under 150,000 clones in the sample; about 92% occur only once, and 2.5% to 3.5% lies in the top ten. The sequence came from an adult in good health. The gene calls are TRBV2 and TRBJ1-2; D gene uncertain. The sequenced sample was peripheral blood, obtained on day 0 of AZD1222 vaccination. The chain's CDR3 is CASRPAYGYTF. Written as DNA, the CDR3 is TGTGCCAGCAGGCCCGCCTATGGCTACACCTTC.